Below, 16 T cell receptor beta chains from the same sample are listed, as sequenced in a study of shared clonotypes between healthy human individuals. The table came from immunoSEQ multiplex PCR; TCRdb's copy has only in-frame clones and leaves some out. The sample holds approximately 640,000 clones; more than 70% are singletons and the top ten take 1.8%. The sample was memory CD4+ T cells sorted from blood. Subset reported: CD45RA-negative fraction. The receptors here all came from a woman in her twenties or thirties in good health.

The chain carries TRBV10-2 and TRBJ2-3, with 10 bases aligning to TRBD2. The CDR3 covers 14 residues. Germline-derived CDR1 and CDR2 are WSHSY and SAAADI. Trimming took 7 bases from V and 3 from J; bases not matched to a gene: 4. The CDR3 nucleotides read TGCGCCAGCAACAAGCGGGAGGGGACAGATACGCAGTATTTT. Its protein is CASNKREGTDTQYF.

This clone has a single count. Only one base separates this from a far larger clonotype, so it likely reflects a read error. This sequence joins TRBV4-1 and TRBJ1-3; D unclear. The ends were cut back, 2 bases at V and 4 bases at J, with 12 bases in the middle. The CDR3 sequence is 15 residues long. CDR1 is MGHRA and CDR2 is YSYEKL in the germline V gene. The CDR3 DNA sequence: TGCGCCAGCAGCCAAAATCTTGGTCACGGAAACACCATATATTTT. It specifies CASSQNLGHGNTIYF.

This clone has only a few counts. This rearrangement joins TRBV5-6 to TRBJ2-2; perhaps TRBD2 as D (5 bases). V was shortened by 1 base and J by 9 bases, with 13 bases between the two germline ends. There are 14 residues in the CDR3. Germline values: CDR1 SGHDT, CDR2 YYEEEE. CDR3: CASSLSARDRELFF. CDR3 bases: TGTGCCAGCAGCTTGAGTGCCCGGGATCGGGAGCTGTTTTTT.

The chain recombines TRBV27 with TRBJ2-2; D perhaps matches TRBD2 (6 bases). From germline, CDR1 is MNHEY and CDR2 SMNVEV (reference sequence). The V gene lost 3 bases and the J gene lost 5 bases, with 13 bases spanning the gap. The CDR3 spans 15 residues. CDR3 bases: TGTGCCAGCAGTTTTAGCGGAGAGGGGACCGGGGAGCTGTTTTTT. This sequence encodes CASSFSGEGTGELFF.

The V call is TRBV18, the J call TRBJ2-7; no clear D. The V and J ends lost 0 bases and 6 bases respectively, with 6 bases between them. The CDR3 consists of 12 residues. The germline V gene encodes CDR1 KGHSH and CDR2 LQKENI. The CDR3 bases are TGTGCCAGCTCACCACCGAAAAGCGAGCAGTACTTC. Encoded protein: CASSPPKSEQYF.

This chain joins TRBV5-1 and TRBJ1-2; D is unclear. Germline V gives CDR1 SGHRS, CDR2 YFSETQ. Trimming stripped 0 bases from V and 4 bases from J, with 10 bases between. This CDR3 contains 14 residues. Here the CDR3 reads CASSLEGPTYGYTF. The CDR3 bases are TGCGCCAGCAGCTTGGAAGGGCCGACCTATGGCTACACCTTC.

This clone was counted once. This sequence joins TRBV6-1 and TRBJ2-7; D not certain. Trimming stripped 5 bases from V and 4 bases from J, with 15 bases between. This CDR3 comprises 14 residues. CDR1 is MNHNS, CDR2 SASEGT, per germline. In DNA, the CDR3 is TGTGCCAGCAGTACAGCCCGCACTAAGTACGAGCAGTACTTC. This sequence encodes CASSTARTKYEQYF.

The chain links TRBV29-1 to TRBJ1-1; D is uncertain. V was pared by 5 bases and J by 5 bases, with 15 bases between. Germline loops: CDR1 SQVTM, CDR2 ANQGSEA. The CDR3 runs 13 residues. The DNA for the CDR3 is TGCAGCGTTCGTAGCAAGCCATGGACTGAAGCTTTCTTT. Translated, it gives CSVRSKPWTEAFF.

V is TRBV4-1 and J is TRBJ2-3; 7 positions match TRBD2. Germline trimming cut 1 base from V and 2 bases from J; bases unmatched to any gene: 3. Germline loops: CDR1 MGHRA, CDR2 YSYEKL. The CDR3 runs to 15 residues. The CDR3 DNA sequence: TGCGCCAGCAGCCAAGCCGGGGGGATCACAGATACGCAGTATTTT. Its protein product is CASSQAGGITDTQYF.

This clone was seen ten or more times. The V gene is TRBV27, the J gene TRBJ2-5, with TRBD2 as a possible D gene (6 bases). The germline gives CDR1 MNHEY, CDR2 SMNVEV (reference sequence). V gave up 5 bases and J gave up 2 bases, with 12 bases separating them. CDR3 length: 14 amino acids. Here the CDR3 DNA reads TGTGCCAGCAGTACGCAGAGCGGGCAAGAGACCCAGTACTTC. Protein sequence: CASSTQSGQETQYF.

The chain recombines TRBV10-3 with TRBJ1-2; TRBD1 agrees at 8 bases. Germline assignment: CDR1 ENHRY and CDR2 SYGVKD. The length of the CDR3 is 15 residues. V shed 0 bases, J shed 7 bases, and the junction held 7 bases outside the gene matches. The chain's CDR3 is CAISESTQGAFGYTF. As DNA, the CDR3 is TGTGCCATCAGTGAGTCGACTCAGGGGGCATTTGGCTACACCTTC.

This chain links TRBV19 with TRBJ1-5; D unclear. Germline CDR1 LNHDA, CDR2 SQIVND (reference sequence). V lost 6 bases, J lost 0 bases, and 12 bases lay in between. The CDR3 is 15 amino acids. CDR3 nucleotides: TGTGCCAGTAGGTCTCGTTGGCATAGCAATCAGCCCCAGCATTTT. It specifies CASRSRWHSNQPQHF.

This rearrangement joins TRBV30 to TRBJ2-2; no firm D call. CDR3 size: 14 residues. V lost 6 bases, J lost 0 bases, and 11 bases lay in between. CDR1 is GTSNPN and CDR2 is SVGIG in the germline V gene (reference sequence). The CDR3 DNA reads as TGTGCCTGCGCCGGGCTTTCGAACACCGGGGAGCTGTTTTTT. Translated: CACAGLSNTGELFF.

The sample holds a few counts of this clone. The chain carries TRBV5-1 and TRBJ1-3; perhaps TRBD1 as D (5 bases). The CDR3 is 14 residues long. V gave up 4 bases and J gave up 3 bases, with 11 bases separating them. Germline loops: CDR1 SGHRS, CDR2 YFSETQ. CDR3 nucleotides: TGCGCCAGCAGCATAGGGACGGATGGAAACACCATATATTTT. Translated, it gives CASSIGTDGNTIYF.

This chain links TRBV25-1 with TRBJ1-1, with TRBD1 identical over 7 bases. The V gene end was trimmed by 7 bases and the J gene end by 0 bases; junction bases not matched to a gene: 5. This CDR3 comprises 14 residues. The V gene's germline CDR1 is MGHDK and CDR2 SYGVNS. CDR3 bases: TGTGCCAGCACTCAGGGGGATTTGAACACTGAAGCTTTCTTT. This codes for CASTQGDLNTEAFF.

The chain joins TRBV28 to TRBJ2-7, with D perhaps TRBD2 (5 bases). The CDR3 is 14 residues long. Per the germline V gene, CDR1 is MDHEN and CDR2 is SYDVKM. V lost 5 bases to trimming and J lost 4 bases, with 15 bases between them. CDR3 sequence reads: CASSPADGRYEQYF. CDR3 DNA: TGTGCCAGCAGTCCAGCGGACGGACGGTACGAGCAGTACTTC.